This T cell receptor (beta chain) was captured in a study of Ad26.COV2.S vaccination and SARS-CoV-2 variants. V was trimmed by 2 bases and J by 9 bases, leaving 14 bases between them. CDR3 length equals 14 residues. In germline, CDR1 is MNHEY, CDR2 SVGAGI. TCRdb's copy holds only in-frame clones and misses some; the assay was immunoSEQ multiplex PCR. The sample records approximately 480,000 clones, 70% to 90% being singletons. Points on this clone: Its specificity is unknown.

The study's findings and limits: Vaccine recipients showed a spike-specific TCR breadth that was higher than in placebo recipients.

Documented treatment: about 20 received Ad26.COV2.S at low or high dose, single or two shots; 5 received placebo; per-sample allocation not given. Sampling took place 63 days after the first vaccine or placebo injection. An Ad26 vector carrying the Wuhan-strain SARS-CoV-2 spike served as the vaccine. This chain uses TRBV6-5 with TRBJ2-1; possible D gene TRBD1, 5 bases. Sequencing used peripheral blood, obtained in a trial of Ad26.COV2.S vaccine versus placebo. This sequence was found in a person aged 18-65 years who received the Ad26.COV2.S COVID-19 vaccine or a placebo. CDR3 protein: CASSYNLRRGEQFF. The CDR3 DNA is TGTGCCAGCAGTTACAACCTTAGAAGGGGTGAGCAGTTCTTC.